This entry describes one T cell receptor beta chain. This entry belongs to a study of blood T cell repertoires in COVID-19. The CDR3 sequence is 15 residues long. The ends lost 5 bases at V and 0 bases at J; junction bases unmatched: 6. In germline, CDR1 is LGHNA, CDR2 YNFKEQ. Assay used: immunoSEQ multiplex PCR; TCRdb lists only in-frame clones, some missing. The repertoire has about 180,000 clones, roughly 75% of them found once; the top ten carry roughly 6.8%. The rearrangement joins TRBV4-2 to TRBJ1-2; 7 bases fit TRBD1. The TCR comes from a man aged 65 to 79 with active or convalescent COVID-19. Input material: peripheral blood. For the CDR3, the DNA is TGTGCCAGCAGCGACTTTACAGGGGCTAACTATGGCTACACCTTC. The encoded protein is CASSDFTGANYGYTF.